This T cell receptor (beta chain) was obtained from a study of blood T cell repertoires in COVID-19. The overall study: The samples span acute and convalescent COVID-19 from the United States, Italy and Spain. Sources were T cells, B-cell-depleted T cells, or PBMCs; the material itself was cDNA or gDNA.

Study processing details: Nucleated cell counts were estimated from reference gene primer amplification. Here immunoSEQ multiplex PCR was the method, and the copy in TCRdb shows in-frame clones only, minus some. D and trimming were read from the DNA, whereas the V and J calls and clone size are those reported in that table. This table has 200,000 to 250,000 clones, roughly 83% appearing once. The CDR3 sequence is 14 residues long. CDR1 and CDR2 (germline): SGHTA, FQGNSA. Trimming shortened V by 0 bases and J by 5 bases, and 10 bases separated the two germline ends. The chain couples TRBV7-2 to TRBJ1-1, with D unresolved. This sequence was found in a man older than 75 with acute or convalescent COVID-19. Sequencing input: peripheral blood. DNA of the CDR3: TGTGCCAGCAGCTTAGCTATCCGGGGAACTGAAGCTTTCTTT. Translating gives CASSLAIRGTEAFF. The full variable domain, completed using reference TRBV7-2 and TRBJ1-1, is GAGVSQSPSNKVTEKGKDVELRCDPISGHTALYWYRQSLGQGLEFLIYFQGNSAPDKSGLPSDRFSAERTGGSVSTLTIQRTQQEDSAVYLCASSLAIRGTEAFFGQGTRLTVV.